Each of the 13 T cell receptor beta chains below was sequenced from the same sample in a study of beta chain features in type 1 diabetes. Study-level points and caveats: The study found moderately but significantly shorter TCRB CDR3s in all four CD4+ subsets of Type 1 diabetes patients.

Antigens for these TCRs are unknown. Sequenced material consisted of expressed TCRB transcripts (all of the isolated RNA was reverse transcribed). Generated by immunoSEQ multiplex PCR, the TCRdb table keeps only in-frame clones and is missing some. Altogether roughly 220,000 clones are present, 16% being singletons, with the ten largest covering approximately 0.087%. The sample taken for sequencing was naive CD4+ T cells from blood. The receptors were gathered from a young man with type 1 diabetes.

This clone has a handful of counts. The rearrangement joins TRBV2 to TRBJ2-7, with D unclear. The V gene lost 2 bases and the J gene lost 5 bases, with 7 bases spanning the gap. The CDR3 extends over 12 amino acids. Per germline, CDR1 SNHLY and CDR2 FYNNEI. Here the CDR3 reads CASSESANEQYF. The CDR3 DNA sequence: TGTGCCAGCAGTGAAAGCGCGAACGAGCAGTACTTC.

This clone was counted only a few times. The rearrangement links TRBV7-2 to TRBJ2-7, with 12 bases aligning to TRBD2. Germline trimming cut 4 bases from V and 7 bases from J; bases unmatched to any gene: 8. CDR3 length: 15 residues. Germline lookup yields CDR1 SGHTA and CDR2 FQGNSA. CDR3 in DNA: TGTGCCAGCAGCTACACACTAGCGGGAGGTGAAGAGCAGTACTTC. As protein: CASSYTLAGGEEQYF.

The chain joins TRBV7-9 to TRBJ2-5, with 9 bases aligning to TRBD1. The germline gives CDR1 SEHNR, CDR2 FQNEAQ (reference sequence). This CDR3 contains 14 residues. J lost 5 bases, V lost 3 bases, and 4 bases had no gene match. The CDR3 sequence is CASSFGQGFETQYF. CDR3 DNA sequence: TGTGCCAGCAGCTTCGGACAGGGGTTCGAGACCCAGTACTTC.

Comments on this clone: This same CDR3 is encoded by further DNA sequences in the sample. The chain has TRBV20-1 and TRBJ2-1; unclear D gene. Germline V gene sequence: CDR1 DFQATT, CDR2 SNEGSKA (reference sequence). CDR3 length equals 10 residues. Deletions cut 0 bases from V and 6 bases from J, with 0 bases between. The CDR3 loop is CSARDNEQFF. The CDR3 nucleotides are TGCAGTGCTAGAGACAATGAGCAGTTCTTC.

The gene calls are TRBV30 and TRBJ1-6, with D unresolved. V lost 0 bases and J 9 bases, leaving 3 bases between the germline ends. This CDR3 is 11 amino acids long. The germline V gene has CDR1 GTSNPN and CDR2 SVGIG (reference sequence). The CDR3 DNA sequence: TGTGCCTGGAGTGTCGGTTCACCCCTCCACTTT. This translates into CAWSVGSPLHF.

A few counts support this clone. The chain's CDR3 is CASSVQPSLDTEAFF. The CDR3 DNA reads as TGTGCCAGCAGCGTCCAGCCGAGTCTGGACACTGAAGCTTTCTTT. The V gene is TRBV9, the J gene TRBJ1-1; no reliable D call. Germline CDR1 reads SGDLS; CDR2 reads YYNGEE. CDR3 length: 15 amino acids. The V end lost 2 bases, the J end lost 3 bases, and 14 bases lay between the germline ends. The full variable domain, completed using reference TRBV9 and TRBJ1-1, is DSGVTQTPKHLITATGQRVTLRCSPRSGDLSVYWYQQSLDQGLQFLIQYYNGEERAKGNILERFSAQQFPDLHSELNLSSLELGDSALYFCASSVQPSLDTEAFFGQGTRLTVV.

This clone was recorded a few times. V gene TRBV4-3 combines with J gene TRBJ1-2, with 9 bases matching TRBD1. V lost 2 bases, J lost 4 bases, and 8 bases stayed unmatched. The CDR3 is made up of 16 amino acids. Germline V gene data show CDR1 as LGHNA and CDR2 as YSLEER. Here the CDR3 DNA reads TGCGCCAGCAGCCAAAATGCTCGGGACAGGGCCTATGGCTACACCTTC. It is translated as CASSQNARDRAYGYTF.

This clone has just a few counts. Other DNA variants within this sample encode the same CDR3. The gene calls are TRBV30 and TRBJ2-1; D not certain. The V gene lost 0 bases and the J gene lost 3 bases, with 6 bases spanning the gap. Germline values: CDR1 GTSNPN, CDR2 SVGIG (reference sequence). There are 13 residues in the CDR3. Written as DNA, the CDR3 is TGTGCCTGGAGTGTAAGGGACTACAATGAGCAGTTCTTC. It is translated as CAWSVRDYNEQFF.

This clone appeared a few times. The chain employs TRBV7-9 and TRBJ2-5; TRBD1 aligns across 10 bases. The CDR3 extends over 15 amino acids. The V segment lost 5 bases and the J segment 4 bases; nucleotides outside the gene matches: 7. Germline CDR1 is SEHNR and CDR2 is FQNEAQ (reference sequence). CDR3 sequence: CASSPRQGARETQYF. CDR3 sequence (DNA): TGTGCCAGCAGCCCACGACAGGGGGCGAGAGAGACCCAGTACTTC. The entire variable domain, with the rest obtained from reference TRBV7-9 and TRBJ2-5, is as follows: DTGVSQNPRHKITKRGQNVTFRCDPISEHNRLYWYRQTLGQGPEFLTYFQNEAQLEKSRLLSDRFSAERPKGSFSTLEIQRTEQGDSAMYLCASSPRQGARETQYFGPGTRLLVL.

The CDR3 region is CASSFPGTNTQYF. As DNA, the CDR3 is TGTGCCAGCAGCTTTCCCGGGACAAATACGCAGTATTTT. J is TRBJ2-3 and V is TRBV7-2; D may be TRBD1 (6 bases). The germline V gene has CDR1 SGHTA and CDR2 FQGNSA. V lost 3 bases and J lost 7, with 11 bases in between. This CDR3 comprises 13 residues.

This clone has just a few counts. The J gene is TRBJ2-7, the V gene TRBV9; perhaps D is TRBD1 or TRBD2 (5 bases each). V was cut by 2 bases and J by 0 bases, with 12 bases left in between. This CDR3 contains 15 residues. Germline CDR1 is SGDLS and CDR2 is YYNGEE. The CDR3 bases are TGTGCCAGCAGCGTCCAGGGAGACTACTCCTACGAGCAGTACTTC. It codes for CASSVQGDYSYEQYF.

The chain joins TRBV13 to TRBJ2-3; 9 bases line up with TRBD1. Trimming cost V 5 bases and J 4 bases; bases outside gene matches: 4. CDR1 PRHDT and CDR2 FYEKMQ come from the germline V gene (reference sequence). CDR3 size: 14 residues. The CDR3 nucleotides are TGTGCCAGCAGCCCTCGACAGGGGGCAGATACGCAGTATTTT. It encodes CASSPRQGADTQYF.

The chain has TRBV7-2 and TRBJ2-5; 9 bases agree with TRBD1. V gave up 4 bases and J gave up 5 bases; unmatched junction bases: 17. There are 18 residues in the CDR3. Germline values: CDR1 SGHTA, CDR2 FQGNSA. The CDR3 is CASSSRGYRGQGSETQYF. CDR3 nucleotide sequence: TGTGCCAGCAGCTCCCGAGGTTATCGGGGACAGGGTTCTGAGACCCAGTACTTC.